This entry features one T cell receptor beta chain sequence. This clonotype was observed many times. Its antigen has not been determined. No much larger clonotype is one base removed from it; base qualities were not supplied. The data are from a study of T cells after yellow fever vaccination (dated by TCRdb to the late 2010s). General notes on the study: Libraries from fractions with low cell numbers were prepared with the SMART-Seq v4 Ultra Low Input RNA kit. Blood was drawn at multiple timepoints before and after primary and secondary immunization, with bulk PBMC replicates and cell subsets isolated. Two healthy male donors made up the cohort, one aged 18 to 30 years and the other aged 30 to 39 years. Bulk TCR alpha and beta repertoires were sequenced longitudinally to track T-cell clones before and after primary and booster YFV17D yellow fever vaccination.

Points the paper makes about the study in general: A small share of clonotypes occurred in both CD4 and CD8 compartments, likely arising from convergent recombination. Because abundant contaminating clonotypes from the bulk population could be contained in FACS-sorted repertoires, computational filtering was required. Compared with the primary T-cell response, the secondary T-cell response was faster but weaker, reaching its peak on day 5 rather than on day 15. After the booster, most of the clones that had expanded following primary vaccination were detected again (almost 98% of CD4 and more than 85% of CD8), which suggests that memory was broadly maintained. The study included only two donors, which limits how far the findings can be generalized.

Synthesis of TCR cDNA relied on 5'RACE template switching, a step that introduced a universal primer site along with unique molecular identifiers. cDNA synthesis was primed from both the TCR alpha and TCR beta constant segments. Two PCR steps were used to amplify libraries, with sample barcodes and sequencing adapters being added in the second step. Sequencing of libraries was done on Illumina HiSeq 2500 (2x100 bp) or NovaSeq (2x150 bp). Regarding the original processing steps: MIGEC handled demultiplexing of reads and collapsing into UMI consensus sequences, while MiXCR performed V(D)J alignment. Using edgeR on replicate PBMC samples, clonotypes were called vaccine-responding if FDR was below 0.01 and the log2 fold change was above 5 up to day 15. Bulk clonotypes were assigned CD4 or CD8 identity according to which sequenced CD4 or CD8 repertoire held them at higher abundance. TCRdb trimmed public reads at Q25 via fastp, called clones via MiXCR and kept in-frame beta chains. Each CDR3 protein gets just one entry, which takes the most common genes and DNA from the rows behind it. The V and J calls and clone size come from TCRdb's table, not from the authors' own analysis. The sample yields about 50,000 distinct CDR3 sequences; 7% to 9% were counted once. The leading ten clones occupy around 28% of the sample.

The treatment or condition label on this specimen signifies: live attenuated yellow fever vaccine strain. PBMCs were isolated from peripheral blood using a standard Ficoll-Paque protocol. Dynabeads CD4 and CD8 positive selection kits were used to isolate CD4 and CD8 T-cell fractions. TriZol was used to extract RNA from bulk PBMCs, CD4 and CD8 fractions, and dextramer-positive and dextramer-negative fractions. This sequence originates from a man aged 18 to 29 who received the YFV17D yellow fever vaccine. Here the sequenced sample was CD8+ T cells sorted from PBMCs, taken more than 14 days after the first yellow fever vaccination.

Here is the DNA: TGCGCCAGCAGCTTCACAGGGGCGAACACCGGGGAGCTGTTTTTT. It codes for CASSFTGANTGELFF. The rearrangement joined TRBV5-1 to TRBJ2-2; the junction holds 7 bases that match TRBD1. The CDR3, cysteine through phenylalanine, is 15 amino acids long. Kept here is only the CDR3 DNA, which spans 45 bases and is read in frame from base 1. Trimming leaves V shorter by 2 bases and J shorter by 0 bases, with the junction holding 1 base beyond the gene matches. For CDR1 and CDR2, the germline V gene lists SGHRS and YFSETQ.